The clone carrying this T cell receptor beta chain was recorded once. CDR1 GTSNPN and CDR2 SVGIG come from the germline V gene (reference sequence). V gave up 4 bases and J gave up 0 bases, with 17 bases separating them. This CDR3 has 16 residues. Clones were sequenced by immunoSEQ multiplex PCR, and TCRdb holds only the in-frame ones, with some missing. The top ten clones hold around 0.013% of a sample with roughly 550,000 clones, 75% to 85% of them seen once. This sample was taken from a study of shared T cell receptors in the human thymus. These same data were also listed under a study on human thymus T cells. Per that study: In corrective heart surgery, resections were taken, and these provided the thymus tissue. Thymic and blood repertoires seemed to show skewed V and J gene use.

The TCR was taken from a boy less than two years old with a congenital heart defect. The rearrangement joins TRBV30 to TRBJ2-3; possibly TRBD2 for D (5 bases). Sequencing used thymocytes. CDR3 loop: CAWTSRLVISTDTQYF. The CDR3 coding sequence is TGTGCCTGGACTAGCCGCCTCGTAATAAGCACAGATACGCAGTATTTT. Drawing the rest from reference TRBV30 and TRBJ2-3, the complete variable domain is SQTIHQWPATLVQPVGSPLSLECTVEGTSNPNLYWYRQAAGRGLQLLFYSVGIGQISSEVPQNLSASRPQDRQFILSSKKLLLSDSGFYLCAWTSRLVISTDTQYFGPGTRLTVL.